These 18 T cell receptor beta chains were sequenced from one sample in a study of T cell responses to AZD1222 COVID-19 vaccine. Produced via immunoSEQ multiplex PCR; TCRdb's table is partial and in-frame only. The table has about 270,000 clones, around 93% seen once. The source was peripheral blood, collected 28 days after the second AZD1222 dose. Every receptor here comes from an adult who received the AZD1222 COVID-19 vaccine.

This clone has only one observation. The V and J genes are TRBV3-1 (or the pseudogene TRBV3-2) and TRBJ1-6; 7 positions match TRBD1. CDR1 is LGHDT and CDR2 is YNNKEL in the germline V gene (reference sequence). The trim removed 0 bases at V and 6 bases at J, leaving 11 bases unmatched. There are 18 residues in the CDR3. DNA for the CDR3: TGTGCCAGCAGCCAAGATGAAAAGGATGGGACAGTTAATTCACCCCTCCACTTT. This codes for CASSQDEKDGTVNSPLHF.

The chain links TRBV19 to TRBJ2-2; D remains ambiguous. The germline V gene has CDR1 LNHDA and CDR2 SQIVND (reference sequence). V lost 8 bases and J lost 8, with 9 bases in between. The CDR3 sequence is 11 residues long. CDR3 nucleotide sequence: TGTGCCAGTGGCGTCTTTGGGGAGCTGTTTTTT. Its translation is CASGVFGELFF. Together with reference TRBV19 and TRBJ2-2, the CDR3 gives the full variable domain: DGGITQSPKYLFRKEGQNVTLSCEQNLNHDAMYWYRQDPGQGLRLIYYSQIVNDFQKGDIAEGYSVSREKKESFPLTVTSAQKNPTAFYLCASGVFGELFFGEGSRLTVL.

This clone was seen a few times. The CDR3 DNA follows: TGTGCCAGCAGTTCCCCCGGATCGGGGACCTACAATGAGCAGTTCTTC. Translating it yields CASSSPGSGTYNEQFF. J is TRBJ2-1 and V is TRBV6-6, with D maybe TRBD2 (5 bases). Germline V CDR1 and CDR2: MNHNY, SVGAGI (reference sequence). V lost 4 bases and J lost 2, with 15 bases in between. This CDR3 region has 16 residues.

The rearrangement links TRBV7-3 to TRBJ2-3; D is ambiguous. This CDR3 region has 15 residues. Germline-derived CDR1 and CDR2 are SGHTA and FQGTGA. The V and J ends lost 2 bases and 6 bases respectively, with 15 bases between them. In DNA, the CDR3 is TGTGCCAGCAGCTTAGGCTCCACGTGGGTTGATACGCAGTATTTT. It codes for CASSLGSTWVDTQYF. Based on the CDR3 plus reference TRBV7-3 and TRBJ2-3, the full variable domain is GAGVSQTPSNKVTEKGKYVELRCDPISGHTALYWYRQSLGQGPEFLIYFQGTGAADDSGLPNDRFFAVRPEGSVSTLKIQRTERGDSAVYLCASSLGSTWVDTQYFGPGTRLTVL.

The chain joins TRBV24-1 to TRBJ2-2; TRBD2 is a possible D gene (6 bases). Germline CDR1 reads KGHDR; CDR2 reads SFDVKD. V dropped 5 bases and J dropped 6 bases, with 6 bases sitting between them. This CDR3 region has 12 residues. CDR3 coding DNA: TGTGCCACCAGTGGGGGGGCCGGGGAGCTGTTTTTT. Translation gives CATSGGAGELFF.

This chain links TRBV7-9 with TRBJ1-2; D unresolved. V gave up 3 bases and J gave up 4 bases, with 15 bases separating them. Germline V CDR1 and CDR2: SEHNR, FQNEAQ (reference sequence). CDR3 length equals 15 residues. CDR3 loop: CASSLQTRLGYGYTF. CDR3 in DNA: TGTGCCAGCAGCTTGCAGACACGTCTAGGCTATGGCTACACCTTC.

This rearrangement joins TRBV4-1 to TRBJ1-1, with a possible D match to TRBD1 (5 bases). V shed 3 bases and J shed 3 bases, with 11 bases lying between them. CDR3 length equals 14 residues. The germline V gene has CDR1 MGHRA and CDR2 YSYEKL. In nucleotides, the CDR3 is TGCGCCAGCAGCCATCCAGGGAGGGACACTGAAGCTTTCTTT. It encodes CASSHPGRDTEAFF.

The chain recombines TRBV4-1 with TRBJ2-3; perhaps TRBD1 as D (7 bases). Trimming cost V 4 bases and J 5 bases, with 16 bases left between them. The CDR3 spans 15 residues. Germline CDR1 reads MGHRA; CDR2 reads YSYEKL. The CDR3 is CASSRRDRREDTQYF. The CDR3 region has the DNA TGCGCCAGCAGCCGGCGGGACAGACGGGAAGATACGCAGTATTTT.

The rearrangement uses TRBV12-3 or TRBV12-4 and TRBJ2-7; no definite D call. The ends were cut back, 2 bases at V and 7 bases at J, with 12 bases in the middle. CDR3 length: 13 amino acids. Here the CDR3 DNA reads TGTGCCAGCAGTTTAAATGCGTTACGTGAGCAGTACTTC. Amino acid sequence: CASSLNALREQYF.

This chain joins TRBV4-1 and TRBJ1-4; 9 bases match TRBD1. After removal of 3 bases from V and 7 bases from J, the junction contained 6 bases not matched to a gene. Germline V gene lookup returns CDR1 MGHRA and CDR2 YSYEKL. The CDR3 is 15 residues long. The CDR3 is CASSHRDREVEKLFF. DNA of the CDR3: TGCGCCAGCAGCCACCGGGACAGGGAAGTTGAAAAACTGTTTTTT.

This clone was seen more than once but under ten times. The rearrangement links TRBV3-1 (or the pseudogene TRBV3-2) to TRBJ2-1; 8 positions agree with TRBD1. The germline V gene encodes CDR1 LGHDT and CDR2 YNNKEL (reference sequence). V trimming: 4 bases; J trimming: 4 bases; junction bases outside the gene matches: 9. The CDR3 is 16 amino acids. Here the CDR3 DNA reads TGTGCCAGCAGCCGTACTCAGGGGGCTTTTTACAATGAGCAGTTCTTC. Amino acids: CASSRTQGAFYNEQFF.

The chain uses TRBV6-1 and TRBJ1-6; D gene ambiguous. V lost 3 bases and J lost 1, with 7 bases in between. The CDR3 length is 15 residues. CDR1 MNHNS and CDR2 SASEGT come from the germline V gene. CDR3 in amino acids: CASSEASSYNSPLHF. In DNA form, the CDR3 reads TGTGCCAGCAGTGAGGCGTCATCCTATAATTCACCCCTCCACTTT.

V and J are TRBV4-3 and TRBJ1-1; D call uncertain. Germline V gives CDR1 LGHNA, CDR2 YSLEER. The CDR3 has 16 residues. Between the trimmed V and J ends, which lost 3 bases and 1 base, there was a span of 15 bases. This CDR3 reads CASSHPPSGTNTEAFF. Here the CDR3 DNA reads TGCGCCAGCAGCCATCCACCCTCGGGCACGAACACTGAAGCTTTCTTT.

The V call is TRBV27, the J call TRBJ2-3; D assignment may be TRBD1 or TRBD2 (5 bases each). The CDR3 spans 17 residues. In germline, CDR1 is MNHEY, CDR2 SMNVEV (reference sequence). V lost 3 bases, J lost 1 base, and 17 bases lay in between. CDR3 in DNA: TGTGCCAGCAGTTTCCCCCAGGGAGCGGCGGGCACAGATACGCAGTATTTT. This encodes CASSFPQGAAGTDTQYF.

The chain is built from TRBV24-1 and TRBJ1-1, with 8 bases lining up with TRBD1. The CDR3 runs 18 residues. Germline V gene lookup returns CDR1 KGHDR and CDR2 SFDVKD. V shed 8 bases and J 4 bases; nucleotides not matched to a gene: 20. The CDR3 DNA follows: TGTGCCACCATTCTCCACGGGACAACAGGGGGTAGGGTCACTGAAGCTTTCTTT. Encoded protein: CATILHGTTGGRVTEAFF.

In this sample, this clone turned up once. V is TRBV19 and J is TRBJ1-4; possibly TRBD1 for D (6 bases). V was pared by 5 bases and J by 5 bases, with 12 bases between. The CDR3 loop spans 14 amino acids. CDR1 and CDR2 from the germline V gene are LNHDA and SQIVND (reference sequence). Written as DNA, the CDR3 is TGTGCCAGTAGTGTAGGCAGGGGAAATGAAAAACTGTTTTTT. Translated: CASSVGRGNEKLFF.

V gene TRBV11-2 combines with J gene TRBJ2-7; the D is unclear. The V gene lost 5 bases and the J gene lost 6 bases, with 8 bases spanning the gap. The CDR3 runs to 11 residues. Per the germline V gene, CDR1 is SGHAT and CDR2 is FQNNGV. Written as DNA, the CDR3 is TGTGCCAGCAGCGACCAAATCGAGCAGTACTTC. Its translation: CASSDQIEQYF.

The chain couples TRBV5-1 to TRBJ1-1, with 12 bases that match TRBD1. The junction had 9 bases not matched to a gene; V was cut back by 4 bases and J by 5 bases. This CDR3 comprises 16 residues. CDR1 is SGHRS and CDR2 is YFSETQ in the germline V gene. CDR3 protein: CASSTGTGGAGTEAFF. CDR3 bases: TGCGCCAGCAGCACCGGGACAGGGGGCGCGGGAACTGAAGCTTTCTTT.